This T cell receptor (beta chain) was captured by sequencing in a study of response to subunit inactivated influenza vaccine. Findings and caveats of the study: With each seasonal influenza vaccination, the authors suggested, few new T cells are recruited.

This clonotype was detected ten times or more. As yet, its antigen is unknown. TCRdb re-called the RT-PCR reads with MiXCR, one entry per CDR3 protein. Of approximately 530,000 distinct CDR3 sequences listed, around 8% are singletons. Germline CDR1 and CDR2: DFQATT and SNEGSKA (reference sequence). The CDR3 is made up of 15 amino acids. V dropped 2 bases and J dropped 0 bases, with 11 bases sitting between them. The clonotype originates from a man aged 45 to 70 who received an inactivated influenza vaccine. This chain joins TRBV20-1 and TRBJ1-5; maybe TRBD1 (6 bases). The sequences come from PBMCs from blood, collected less than 25 months after vaccination. The chain's CDR3 is CSARKDSYSNQPQHF. CDR3 DNA sequence: TGCAGTGCTAGAAAGGACAGCTATAGCAATCAGCCCCAGCATTTT.